This TCR beta chain was recovered during a study of post-analysis software for immune sequencing data. Study-wide results and limits: The normalized Chao1 diversity of multiple sclerosis patients was significantly lower than that of controls. The study found TRBV5-6, TRBV5-1 and TRBV20-1 among about 5 TRBV segments more frequent in patients than controls.

TCR beta cDNA libraries had unique molecular identifiers. One entry per CDR3 protein results from TCRdb running MiXCR on the PCR reads. The sample holds 350,000 to 450,000 distinct CDR3 sequences, approximately 42% seen once. This clonotype was detected ten times or more. Antigen: not known. This CDR3 is 15 amino acids long. Germline V gives CDR1 SGHKS, CDR2 YYEKEE (reference sequence). J gave up 2 bases and V 0 bases, and 2 bases lay outside the gene matches. Sequencing was carried out using blood. The chain combines TRBV5-5 with TRBJ2-5, with 9 bases identical to TRBD2. This TCR derives from a girl aged 2-10 years with multiple sclerosis. For the CDR3, the DNA is TGTGCCAGCAGCTTGGGACTAGCGGATCAAGAGACCCAGTACTTC. Its translation: CASSLGLADQETQYF.